A selection of T cell receptor beta chains follows, all from one sample in a study of identifying expanded T cells in peripheral blood. Generated by immunoSEQ multiplex PCR, the TCRdb table keeps only in-frame clones and is missing some. The data contain 100,000 or so clones, about 91% of them singletons. Sequenced material: blood. The source is a person aged 18-70 years in good health. Both conserved end residues are part of each CDR3. The D gene is left open where the match is weak. Clone size, where shown, is once, few, many, or a class for clones that have expanded.

V: TRBV5-4
D: TRBD1
J: TRBJ1-2
size: few
DNA: TGTGCCAGCACCAGTTCCAGACAGGGTTCAAACTATGGCTACACCTTC
CDR3: CASTSSRQGSNYGYTF

V: TRBV18
D: TRBD1
J: TRBJ1-2
size: few
DNA: TGTGCCAGCTCACGAGACAGGGCTTCCGGCTACACCTTC
CDR3: CASSRDRASGYTF

V: TRBV30
D: -
J: TRBJ1-6
size: -
DNA: TGTGCCCTGCACTATGGGTCCCATAATTCACCCCTCCACTTT
CDR3: CALHYGSHNSPLHF

V: TRBV18
D: -
J: TRBJ1-2
size: -
DNA: TGTGCCAGCTCCCCCGGGCTAGTCTCCAACGATTATGGCTACACCTTC
CDR3: CASSPGLVSNDYGYTF

V: TRBV18
D: -
J: TRBJ2-5
size: -
DNA: TGTGCCAGCTCATTAGGGGTTTTGGAGACCCAGTACTTC
CDR3: CASSLGVLETQYF

V: TRBV28
D: -
J: TRBJ1-4
size: -
DNA: TGTGCCAGCAGTCTCCCGGGGAGCTCTAATGAAAAACTGTTTTTT
CDR3: CASSLPGSSNEKLFF

V: TRBV7-7
D: -
J: TRBJ1-2
size: -
DNA: TGTGCCAGCAGCTTAAATAGACAAGGGAATGGCTACACCTTC
CDR3: CASSLNRQGNGYTF

V: TRBV7-9
D: -
J: TRBJ1-4
size: once
DNA: TGTGCCAGCAGAAACCGGGACGGAAATAATGAAAAACTGTTTTTT
CDR3: CASRNRDGNNEKLFF

V: TRBV5-1
D: -
J: TRBJ2-2
size: once
DNA: TGCGCCAGCAGCTGGACCCCCGCGGGGTTAAACTTGGGCGGGGAGCTGTTTTTT
CDR3: CASSWTPAGLNLGGELFF

V: TRBV7-9
D: TRBD1
J: TRBJ1-1
size: -
DNA: TGTGCCAGCAGTTACCAGAACAGGGGGGAAACTGAAGCTTTCTTT
CDR3: CASSYQNRGETEAFF

V: TRBV7-3
D: -
J: TRBJ2-5
size: -
DNA: TGTGCCAGCAGCCTTTATGCTGAGGAGACCCAGTACTTC
CDR3: CASSLYAEETQYF

V: TRBV6-5
D: TRBD1
J: TRBJ2-2
size: few
DNA: TGTGCCAGCAATACAGGGGCGTACACCGGGGAGCTGTTTTTT
CDR3: CASNTGAYTGELFF

V: TRBV28
D: TRBD1
J: TRBJ1-2
size: -
DNA: TGTGCCAGCAGTTCTCCGGGACAGGGGGCGAACGGCTACACCTTC
CDR3: CASSSPGQGANGYTF

V: TRBV6-5
D: -
J: TRBJ2-3
size: -
DNA: TGTGCCAGCAGCCACTCCCTAGGGCCCACAGATACGCAGTATTTT
CDR3: CASSHSLGPTDTQYF

V: TRBV6-1
D: TRBD2
J: TRBJ2-1
size: -
DNA: TGTGCCAGCGAGCGGGAGTCTAATGGTGAGCAGTTCTTC
CDR3: CASERESNGEQFF

V: TRBV7-3
D: -
J: TRBJ2-1
size: -
DNA: TGTGCCAGCAGCCAGGGGCGGGGCAATGAGCAGTTCTTC
CDR3: CASSQGRGNEQFF

V: TRBV7-2
D: -
J: TRBJ2-1
size: few
DNA: TGTGCCAGCAGCCCACGTCTGGTAGCGGAAGAGCAGTTCTTC
CDR3: CASSPRLVAEEQFF

V: TRBV28
D: TRBD2
J: TRBJ2-3
size: -
DNA: TGTGCCAGCAGTCCGGGACTAGCGCGAGCAGATACGCAGTATTTT
CDR3: CASSPGLARADTQYF

V: TRBV10-2
D: -
J: TRBJ1-5
size: -
DNA: TGCGCCAGCAGTGAAATGGGAACCGGTCAGCCCCAGCATTTT
CDR3: CASSEMGTGQPQHF

V: TRBV28
D: TRBD2
J: TRBJ2-7
size: -
DNA: TGTGCCAGCAGAAAGGCGGGAGACCGCTACGAGCAGTACTTC
CDR3: CASRKAGDRYEQYF

V: TRBV4-2
D: TRBD1
J: TRBJ2-7
size: -
DNA: TGTGCCAGCAGCCAGTCCGGGACAGGGCTCGAGCAGTACTTC
CDR3: CASSQSGTGLEQYF

V: TRBV15
D: -
J: TRBJ1-5
size: -
DNA: TGTGCCACCAGCAGAGGGAGATCTGGGGGAAGAGGCAATCAGCCCCAGCATTTT
CDR3: CATSRGRSGGRGNQPQHF

V: TRBV18
D: -
J: TRBJ2-1
size: -
DNA: TGTGCCAGCTCACTCGACTCCCGGTCCTACAATGAGCAGTTCTTC
CDR3: CASSLDSRSYNEQFF

V: TRBV7-2
D: TRBD1
J: TRBJ1-2
size: -
DNA: TGTGCCAGCAGCAAACAGGGGGCGGACTATGGCTACACCTTC
CDR3: CASSKQGADYGYTF

V: TRBV4-3
D: TRBD1
J: TRBJ2-7
size: -
DNA: TGCGCCAGCAGCCAAGCCCGACAGGGCTCCTACGAGCAGTACTTC
CDR3: CASSQARQGSYEQYF

V: TRBV11-2
D: TRBD1
J: TRBJ2-4
size: -
DNA: TGTGCCAGCAACCATGGACAGGCACACATTCAGTACTTC
CDR3: CASNHGQAHIQYF

V: TRBV7-9
D: -
J: TRBJ2-1
size: -
DNA: TGTGCCAGCAGCCCCCGGGACCGGTACAATGAGCAGTTCTTC
CDR3: CASSPRDRYNEQFF

V: TRBV29-1
D: -
J: TRBJ1-2
size: -
DNA: TGCAGCGTTGAACCCACCGGGGAAAGGGACTATGGCTACACCTTC
CDR3: CSVEPTGERDYGYTF

V: TRBV15
D: -
J: TRBJ2-7
size: -
DNA: TGTGCCACCAGCATGAAGGAGAGCGAGCAGTACTTC
CDR3: CATSMKESEQYF

V: TRBV27
D: TRBD1
J: TRBJ1-1
size: -
DNA: TGTGCCAGCAGTTTTCGCAGGGGGGTAGAAGGCACTGAAGCTTTCTTT
CDR3: CASSFRRGVEGTEAFF

V: TRBV7-2
D: -
J: TRBJ2-7
size: -
DNA: TGTGCCAGCAGCCTCGGGGGGCCTGGCGAGCAGTACTTC
CDR3: CASSLGGPGEQYF

V: TRBV29-1
D: -
J: TRBJ2-1
size: once
DNA: TGCAGCGTTGAAGAATGGGACAATGAGCAGTTCTTC
CDR3: CSVEEWDNEQFF

V: TRBV19
D: -
J: TRBJ1-1
size: -
DNA: TGTGCCAGTAGTATTCTCGCCGAGAGGACTGAAGCTTTCTTT
CDR3: CASSILAERTEAFF

V: TRBV27
D: TRBD1
J: TRBJ2-7
size: -
DNA: TGTGCCAGCAGCATCTCCGGGACAGGGGCTTACGAGCAGTACTTC
CDR3: CASSISGTGAYEQYF

V: TRBV7-2
D: -
J: TRBJ1-1
size: -
DNA: TGTGCCAGCAGCTTAACAGGGAGGCAGACTGAAGCTTTCTTT
CDR3: CASSLTGRQTEAFF

V: TRBV5-4
D: TRBD1
J: TRBJ2-7
size: -
DNA: TGTGCCAGCAGCTTGGTCCAGACAGGGAACTACGAGCAGTACTTC
CDR3: CASSLVQTGNYEQYF

V: TRBV15
D: -
J: TRBJ2-7
size: -
DNA: TGTGCCACCAGCAGAGGTAACAGCGACGGGTTCTACGAGCAGTACTTC
CDR3: CATSRGNSDGFYEQYF

V: TRBV7-8
D: -
J: TRBJ2-1
size: -
DNA: TGTGCCAGCAGCTTAGCGGGACCGGTGGTATCCTACAATGAGCAGTTCTTC
CDR3: CASSLAGPVVSYNEQFF

V: TRBV6-1
D: TRBD2
J: TRBJ2-7
size: -
DNA: TGTGCCATCGCGGGACTAGGGGCCTACGAGCAGTACTTC
CDR3: CAIAGLGAYEQYF

V: TRBV28
D: -
J: TRBJ2-7
size: -
DNA: TGTGCCAGCAGCGCCGGGCTAGTCGGCGAGCAGTACTTC
CDR3: CASSAGLVGEQYF

V: TRBV9
D: -
J: TRBJ2-7
size: once
DNA: TGTGCCAGCAGCGTAGGGGCTAGTGAGAACGAGCAGTACTTC
CDR3: CASSVGASENEQYF